Described below is a single T cell receptor (beta chain) sequence and its context. Its antigen is unknown. The sample belongs to a study of radiotherapy plus CTLA-4 blockade in lung cancer. The wider study: Roughly a sixth of enrolled patients responded objectively, and roughly 31% had disease control. Study-wide results and limits: Radiotherapy was combined with ipilimumab, and tumor-derived TCR clones then expanded in blood.

CDR1 is MDHEN and CDR2 is SYDVKM in the germline V gene. Trimming removed 10 bases from V and 5 bases from J; junction bases left unmatched: 7. The CDR3 consists of 12 residues. Only in-frame clones appear in the TCRdb table, and some are missing; sequencing was by immunoSEQ multiplex PCR. In the table there are some 98,000 clones, around 83% of which are singletons. The chain joins TRBV28 to TRBJ2-7, with 8 nucleotides matching TRBD2. The source was peripheral blood, collected from a patient treated with radiotherapy plus ipilimumab. The sequence was collected from a human donor with non-small cell lung cancer who had a partial response to radiotherapy plus ipilimumab. CDR3 residues: CATIREGHEQYF. DNA of the CDR3: TGTGCCACGATCCGGGAGGGTCACGAGCAGTACTTC.